The T cell receptor (beta chain) under discussion was sequenced for a study of T-cell reconstitution after alpha-beta-depleted transplantation in children. The TCRbeta library was prepared with unique molecular identifiers. TCRdb re-called the PCR reads with MiXCR, one entry per CDR3 protein. Seen here are 540,000 or so distinct CDR3 sequences, under 25% observed once, and the top ten hold 13% to 15%. Study observations and caveats: From newly produced T cells came most of the T-cell counts and diversity one year after transplant.

The CDR3 sequence is 14 residues long. CDR1 and CDR2 from the germline V gene are DFQATT and SNEGSKA (reference sequence). Trimming cost V 4 bases and J 6 bases; bases outside gene matches: 7. As to this clonotype: The antigen is undetermined.

The TCR comes from a boy younger than two who had a stem cell transplant for acute myeloid leukemia, so the T cells may come from the graft donor. Sequences were derived from PBMCs, mostly from graft donor cells, sampled 360 days after TCRalphabeta/CD19-depleted stem cell transplant. V usage is TRBV20-1 and J usage is TRBJ2-7; 12 nucleotides match TRBD1. The CDR3 sequence: CSATPGQGAGEQYV. The CDR3 region has the DNA TGCAGTGCTACCCCGGGACAGGGGGCTGGCGAGCAGTACGTC.